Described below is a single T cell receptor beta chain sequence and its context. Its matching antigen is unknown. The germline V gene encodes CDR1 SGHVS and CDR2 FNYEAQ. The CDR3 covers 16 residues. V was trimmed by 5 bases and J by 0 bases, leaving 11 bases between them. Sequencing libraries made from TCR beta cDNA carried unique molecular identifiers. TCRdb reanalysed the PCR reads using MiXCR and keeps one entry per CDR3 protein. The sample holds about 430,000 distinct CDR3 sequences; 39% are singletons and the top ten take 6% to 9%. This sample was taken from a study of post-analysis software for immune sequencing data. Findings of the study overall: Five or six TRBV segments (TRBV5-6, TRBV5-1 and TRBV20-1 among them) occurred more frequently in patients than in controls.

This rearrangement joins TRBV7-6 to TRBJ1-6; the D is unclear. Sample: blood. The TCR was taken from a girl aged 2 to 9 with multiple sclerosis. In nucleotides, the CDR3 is TGTGCCAGCAGCCCTGTTCGAAGCTCCTATAATTCACCCCTCCACTTT. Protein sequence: CASSPVRSSYNSPLHF.